The rows below give T cell receptor beta chains drawn from one sample of a study of T-cell reconstitution after alpha-beta-depleted transplantation in children. TCRdb analysed the PCR reads with MiXCR anew, one entry per CDR3 protein. The data contain about 72,000 distinct CDR3 sequences, 7.3% of them singletons. Source: PBMCs from the stem cell graft donor, taken from the stem cell graft. These receptors were taken from a human donor who donated a stem cell graft to a child with acute lymphoblastic leukemia. CDR3s leave out the opening cysteine and the closing phenylalanine or tryptophan.

TRBV7-2	ASSLEIGDGFYEQY
TRBV7-8	ASSSTTTGGQETQY
TRBV7-2	ASSLVGQASGNTIY
TRBV11-2	ASSGQSTNEKLF
TRBV18	ASSPRENQETQY
TRBV6-6	ASTDGLALSTDTQY
TRBV4-3	ASSQGLQRNTEAF
TRBV12-3/TRBV12-4	ASRMAGTGPRETQY
TRBV12-3/TRBV12-4	ASSLYGYEQY
TRBV28	ASSIYGINYEQY
TRBV7-2	ASSLSGGNQPQH
TRBV11-2	ASSRLQGRTQYEQF
TRBV20-1	SAPRRGPETQY
TRBV18	ASSPRLADYNEQF
TRBV3-1	ASSQDILVAF
TRBV6-6	ASRYRGANTDTQY
TRBV29-1	SVSEWREDTQY
TRBV6-1	ASSEGVGPYEQY
TRBV20-1	SAMSVSEQF
TRBV5-1	ASRVGTANTGELF
TRBV4-2	ASSPGLLSYEQY
TRBV7-2	ASSLVPEAF
TRBV20-1	SASASGADNEQF
TRBV12-5	ASGGGTANTGELF
TRBV28	ASSFRTSGSYEQY
TRBV20-1	SVPILVSTEAF
TRBV20-1	SARGGQGARYT
TRBV6-5	ASSYLGTESF
TRBV5-1	ASSLDKPYEQY
TRBV6-2/TRBV6-3	ASTPRGIGSNQPQH
TRBV6-1	ASKPWDSGNTIY
TRBV7-2	ASSSHRAAF
TRBV20-1	SARADENNQPQH
TRBV19	ASSSGGHRNQPQH
TRBV4-3	ASSQRAVQNEKLF